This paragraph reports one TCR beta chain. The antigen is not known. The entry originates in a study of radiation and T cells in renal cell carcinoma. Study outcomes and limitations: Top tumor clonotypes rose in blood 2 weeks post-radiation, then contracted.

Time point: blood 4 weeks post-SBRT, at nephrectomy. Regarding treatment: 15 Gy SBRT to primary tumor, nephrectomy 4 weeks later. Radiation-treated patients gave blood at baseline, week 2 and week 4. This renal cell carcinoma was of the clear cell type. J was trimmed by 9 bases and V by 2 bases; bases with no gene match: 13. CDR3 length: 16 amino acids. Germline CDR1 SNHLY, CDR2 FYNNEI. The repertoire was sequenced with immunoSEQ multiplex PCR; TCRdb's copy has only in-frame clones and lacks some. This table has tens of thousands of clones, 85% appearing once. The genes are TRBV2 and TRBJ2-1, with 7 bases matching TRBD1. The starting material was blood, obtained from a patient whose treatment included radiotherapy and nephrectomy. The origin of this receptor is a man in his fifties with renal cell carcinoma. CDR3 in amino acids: CASSESPGQISGEQFF. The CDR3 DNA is TGTGCCAGCAGTGAAAGCCCGGGACAGATAAGTGGTGAGCAGTTCTTC. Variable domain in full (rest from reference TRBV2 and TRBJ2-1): EPEVTQTPSHQVTQMGQEVILRCVPISNHLYFYWYRQILGQKVEFLVSFYNNEISEKSEIFDDQFSVERPDGSNFTLKIRSTKLEDSAMYFCASSESPGQISGEQFFGPGTRLTVL.